This is a list of T cell receptor beta chains from one sample in a study of T-cell memory formation after mild COVID-19. TCRdb re-called the 5' RACE reads with MiXCR, one entry per CDR3 protein. The table shows over 120,000 distinct CDR3 sequences, with approximately 5.7% occurring only once. The sequencing sample was made of PBMCs or a T cell subset sorted from them (not recorded which). These receptors were obtained from an adult woman who had mild COVID-19 (a few samples of this study predate the infection). Cell type and time point are not known. Both conserved end residues are part of each CDR3.

j_call: TRBJ2-1
v_call: TRBV20-1
cdr3_aa: CSARDGRGSNEQFF

j_call: TRBJ2-7
v_call: TRBV7-9
cdr3_aa: CASSLLAGSSYEQYF

j_call: TRBJ2-7
v_call: TRBV7-9
cdr3_aa: CASSWGLTQDEQYF

j_call: TRBJ2-1
v_call: TRBV6-1
cdr3_aa: CASSAGTRKDEQFF

j_call: TRBJ2-1
v_call: TRBV4-2
cdr3_aa: CASSHRLAGGYNEQFF

j_call: TRBJ2-1
v_call: TRBV7-2
cdr3_aa: CASSSGLAGVDEQFF

j_call: TRBJ2-1
v_call: TRBV9
cdr3_aa: CASSVAEYNEQFF

j_call: TRBJ1-5
v_call: TRBV3-1
cdr3_aa: CASSQTRTGGDQPQHF

j_call: TRBJ2-3
v_call: TRBV5-5
cdr3_aa: CASSPPREADTQYF

j_call: TRBJ2-2
v_call: TRBV19
cdr3_aa: CASSWGTGELFF

j_call: TRBJ1-5
v_call: TRBV5-6
cdr3_aa: CASSLGVLRNQPQHF

j_call: TRBJ2-5
v_call: TRBV7-3
cdr3_aa: CASSPIAGGEETQYF

j_call: TRBJ2-5
v_call: TRBV7-3
cdr3_aa: CASSPGGLKTQYF

j_call: TRBJ2-7
v_call: TRBV10-2
cdr3_aa: CASSPLGSYEQYF

j_call: TRBJ1-2
v_call: TRBV2
cdr3_aa: CASSETIQDGYTF

j_call: TRBJ2-3
v_call: TRBV24-1
cdr3_aa: CATSDFAGLGNTQYF

j_call: TRBJ2-1
v_call: TRBV7-9
cdr3_aa: CASSLSGRESLNEQFF

j_call: TRBJ1-2
v_call: TRBV6-1
cdr3_aa: CASTHGQGGYTF

j_call: TRBJ2-3
v_call: TRBV20-1
cdr3_aa: CSARYRDSSEYF

j_call: TRBJ2-3
v_call: TRBV5-5
cdr3_aa: CASSSRSGYDTQYF

j_call: TRBJ2-5
v_call: TRBV20-1
cdr3_aa: CSARVPKETQYF

j_call: TRBJ1-2
v_call: TRBV27
cdr3_aa: CASRDRVHGYTF

j_call: TRBJ2-2
v_call: TRBV5-1
cdr3_aa: CASNPGSLANTGELFF

j_call: TRBJ2-1
v_call: TRBV29-1
cdr3_aa: CSATGESNEQFF

j_call: TRBJ2-7
v_call: TRBV30
cdr3_aa: CAWSLLNYEQYF

j_call: TRBJ1-6
v_call: TRBV7-8
cdr3_aa: CASSPRGTGAHNSPLHF

j_call: TRBJ2-5
v_call: TRBV12-3/TRBV12-4
cdr3_aa: CASSHGNMDHGYF

j_call: TRBJ1-2
v_call: TRBV12-3/TRBV12-4
cdr3_aa: CASSLFAGTGGRGYTF

j_call: TRBJ1-3
v_call: TRBV12-3/TRBV12-4
cdr3_aa: CAERDIGNTIYF

j_call: TRBJ2-7
v_call: TRBV20-1
cdr3_aa: CSVWSQGTTYEQYF

j_call: TRBJ2-5
v_call: TRBV6-2/TRBV6-3
cdr3_aa: CASSSLAIRGETQYF

j_call: TRBJ2-7
v_call: TRBV20-1
cdr3_aa: CSAPTIAGPIYEQYF

j_call: TRBJ1-2
v_call: TRBV12-3/TRBV12-4
cdr3_aa: CASSLGTRQGENYGYTF

j_call: TRBJ2-2
v_call: TRBV24-1
cdr3_aa: CATSDLTNTGELFF

j_call: TRBJ1-1
v_call: TRBV15
cdr3_aa: CATSTFGDDRVAEAFF